This TCR beta chain appears in the sequencing data of a study of shared clonotypes between healthy human individuals. Generated by immunoSEQ multiplex PCR, the TCRdb table keeps only in-frame clones and is missing some. Found here are over a million clones, roughly 96% of them singletons; the top ten hold roughly 1.2%. Remarks on this clone: Compared with germline, one end of the junction differs, possibly owing to a read error.

From germline, CDR1 is SEHNR and CDR2 FQNEAQ (reference sequence). The CDR3 totals 14 residues. This TCR was recovered from a man under 40 in good health. Input material: naive CD4+ T cells sorted from blood. The subset: CD45RA+ positively selected. The genes are TRBV7-9 and TRBJ2-7; the D gene is possibly TRBD1 (6 bases). CDR3 in amino acids: CAGSLQGLAYEQYF. In nucleotides, the CDR3 is TGTGCCGGCAGCTTACAGGGATTGGCCTACGAGCAGTACTTC.